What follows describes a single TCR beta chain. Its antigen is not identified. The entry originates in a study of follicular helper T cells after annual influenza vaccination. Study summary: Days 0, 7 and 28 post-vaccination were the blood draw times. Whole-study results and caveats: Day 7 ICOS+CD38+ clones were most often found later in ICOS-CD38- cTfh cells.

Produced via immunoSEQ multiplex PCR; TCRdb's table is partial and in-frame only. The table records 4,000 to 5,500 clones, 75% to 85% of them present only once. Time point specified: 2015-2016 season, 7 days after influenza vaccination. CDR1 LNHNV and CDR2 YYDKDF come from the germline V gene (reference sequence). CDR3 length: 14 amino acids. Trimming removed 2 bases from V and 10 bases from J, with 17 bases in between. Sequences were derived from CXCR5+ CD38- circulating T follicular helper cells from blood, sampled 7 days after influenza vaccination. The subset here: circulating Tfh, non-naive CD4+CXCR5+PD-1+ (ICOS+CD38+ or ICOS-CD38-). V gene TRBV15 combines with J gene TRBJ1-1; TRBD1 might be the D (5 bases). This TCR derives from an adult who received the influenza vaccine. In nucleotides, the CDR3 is TGTGCCACCAGCAGAACACGGACAACGGAGATAGCTTTCTTT. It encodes CATSRTRTTEIAFF. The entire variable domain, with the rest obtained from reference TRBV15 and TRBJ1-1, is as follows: DAMVIQNPRYQVTQFGKPVTLSCSQTLNHNVMYWYQQKSSQAPKLLFHYYDKDFNNEADTPDNFQSRRPNTSFCFLDIRSPGLGDTAMYLCATSRTRTTEIAFFGQGTRLTVV.